A single sample gave rise to the 14 T cell receptor beta chains below, sequenced in a study of chemoradiotherapy in HPV16-positive cancers. TCRdb's table, derived via immunoSEQ multiplex PCR, lists solely in-frame clones and lacks some. The sample yields more than 20,000 clones, roughly 87% seen once. Sequences were derived from blood, sampled from a patient who underwent chemoradiotherapy. These receptors came from a human donor with HPV-associated anogenital cancer.

The V and J genes are TRBV19 and TRBJ1-5; D unresolved. Germline CDR1 LNHDA, CDR2 SQIVND (reference sequence). Trimming stripped 3 bases from V and 5 bases from J, with 8 bases between. The CDR3 spans 13 residues. The CDR3 protein is CASSMGNDQPQHF. The CDR3, as DNA: TGTGCCAGTAGTATGGGGAACGATCAGCCCCAGCATTTT.

This clone turned up a few times. This rearrangement joins TRBV11-2 to TRBJ2-3, with TRBD2 matching over 12 bases. The CDR3 extends over 16 amino acids. The germline CDR1 and CDR2 sequences are SGHAT and FQNNGV. The ends lost 6 bases at V and 2 bases at J; junction bases unmatched: 6. The CDR3 reads CASSPLAGGPTDTQYF. The CDR3 bases are TGTGCCAGCAGTCCACTAGCGGGAGGCCCCACAGATACGCAGTATTTT.

The CDR3 DNA reads as TGTGCCTCCGGGGCGGGACAGGCAGGAACCGGGGAGCTGTTTTTT. Translation: CASGAGQAGTGELFF. The V gene is TRBV19, the J gene TRBJ2-2, with TRBD1 identical over 8 bases. This CDR3 comprises 15 residues. The germline CDR1 and CDR2 sequences are LNHDA and SQIVND (reference sequence). The ends lost 11 bases at V and 5 bases at J; junction bases unmatched: 13.

J is TRBJ2-5 and V is TRBV7-7; possible D gene TRBD2, 6 bases. The CDR3 has 12 residues. Looked up from germline, CDR1 is SSHAT and CDR2 is FNYEAQ (reference sequence). The CDR3 nucleotides are TGTGCTAGCGGCGGGCGTGGAGAGACCCAGTACTTC. Protein: CASGGRGETQYF.

This rearrangement joins TRBV6-5 to TRBJ2-2; tentative D call: TRBD1 (7 bases). Looked up from germline, CDR1 is MNHEY and CDR2 is SVGAGI. This CDR3 spans 15 amino acids. V was pared by 7 bases and J by 4 bases, with 16 bases between. The CDR3 coding sequence is TGTGCCAGCAAACGGCAGGGGGGTAGCACCGGGGAGCTGTTTTTT. It codes for CASKRQGGSTGELFF.

V and J are TRBV25-1 and TRBJ1-3, with D perhaps matching TRBD1 (5 bases). The CDR3 extends over 14 amino acids. V was clipped by 4 bases and J by 3 bases, with 10 bases between them. Per the germline V gene, CDR1 is MGHDK and CDR2 is SYGVNS. CDR3 sequence reads: CASSASTGGNTIYF. As DNA, the CDR3 is TGTGCCAGCAGTGCCAGTACAGGTGGAAACACCATATATTTT.

The V call is TRBV2, the J call TRBJ1-1; D gene ambiguous. Germline CDR1 SNHLY, CDR2 FYNNEI. This CDR3 has 13 amino acids. V was shortened by 8 bases and J by 2 bases, with 12 bases between the two germline ends. The DNA of the CDR3 is TGTGCCAGCGAGGGCAACTTTAACACTGAAGCTTTCTTT. Amino acids: CASEGNFNTEAFF.

This clone was counted only a few times. The V call is TRBV6-4, the J call TRBJ1-4; possibly TRBD1 for D (5 bases). Germline V gene data show CDR1 as MRHNA and CDR2 as SNTAGT. There are 16 residues in the CDR3. V was pared by 2 bases and J by 4 bases, with 14 bases between. The DNA for the CDR3 is TGTGCCAGCAGTGACGGATGGGGGAGGCTTAATGAAAAACTGTTTTTT. This sequence encodes CASSDGWGRLNEKLFF.

The chain joins TRBV7-2 to TRBJ2-2; 7 nucleotides align to TRBD2. J gave up 2 bases and V 5 bases, and 2 bases lay outside the gene matches. The CDR3 runs 14 residues. Per the germline V gene, CDR1 is SGHTA and CDR2 is FQGNSA. The DNA for the CDR3 is TGTGCCAGCAGCGGGGGACTAAACACCGGGGAGCTGTTTTTT. It is translated as CASSGGLNTGELFF. Full variable domain (outside the CDR3, taken from reference TRBV7-2 and TRBJ2-2): GAGVSQSPSNKVTEKGKDVELRCDPISGHTALYWYRQSLGQGLEFLIYFQGNSAPDKSGLPSDRFSAERTGGSVSTLTIQRTQQEDSAVYLCASSGGLNTGELFFGEGSRLTVL.

The chain employs TRBV5-5 and TRBJ2-7, with TRBD2 matching over 13 bases. The CDR3 is made up of 15 amino acids. Germline V gene lookup returns CDR1 SGHKS and CDR2 YYEKEE (reference sequence). V trimming: 4 bases; J trimming: 3 bases; junction bases outside the gene matches: 4. Here the CDR3 reads CASSPRLAGGYEQYF. The CDR3 DNA reads TGTGCCAGCAGCCCGCGACTAGCGGGGGGCTACGAGCAGTACTTC.

This clone was seen only once. The chain links TRBV15 to TRBJ1-1; possibly TRBD1 for D (5 bases). This CDR3 spans 15 amino acids. From germline, CDR1 is LNHNV and CDR2 YYDKDF (reference sequence). V lost 0 bases and J lost 4, with 12 bases in between. The CDR3 protein is CATSREDTGGTEAFF. DNA of the CDR3: TGTGCCACCAGCAGAGAAGATACAGGTGGCACTGAAGCTTTCTTT.

The chain combines TRBV7-9 with TRBJ2-1, with D hard to call. CDR3 length: 11 residues. Trimming removed 3 bases from V and 5 bases from J, with 2 bases in between. The germline V gene has CDR1 SEHNR and CDR2 FQNEAQ (reference sequence). The CDR3 sequence: CASSLHNEQFF. The CDR3 DNA sequence: TGTGCCAGCAGCTTGCACAATGAGCAGTTCTTC. The whole variable domain, filled in from reference TRBV7-9 and TRBJ2-1, reads DTGVSQNPRHKITKRGQNVTFRCDPISEHNRLYWYRQTLGQGPEFLTYFQNEAQLEKSRLLSDRFSAERPKGSFSTLEIQRTEQGDSAMYLCASSLHNEQFFGPGTRLTVL.

CDR3 sequence: CASSLRSTRTDTQYF. DNA of the CDR3: TGTGCCAGCAGCTTAAGGAGCACTCGCACAGATACGCAGTATTTT. V gene TRBV7-8 combines with J gene TRBJ2-3, with unresolved D. CDR1 is SGHVS, CDR2 FQNEAQ, per germline. V lost 2 bases, J lost 1 base, and 10 bases lay in between. The CDR3 extends over 15 amino acids.

The chain uses TRBV5-1 and TRBJ2-7, with 7 bases matching TRBD1. J lost 0 bases, V lost 0 bases, and 6 bases had no gene match. The CDR3 is made up of 16 amino acids. Germline V lookup: CDR1 SGHRS, CDR2 YFSETQ. CDR3 bases: TGCGCCAGCAGCTTGGGAGTACAGGGGATCTCCTACGAGCAGTACTTC. Translation gives CASSLGVQGISYEQYF. The complete variable domain, with remaining parts taken from reference TRBV5-1 and TRBJ2-7, reads KAGVTQTPRYLIKTRGQQVTLSCSPISGHRSVSWYQQTPGQGLQFLFEYFSETQRNKGNFPGRFSGRQFSNSRSEMNVSTLELGDSALYLCASSLGVQGISYEQYFGPGTRLTVT.